This T cell receptor (beta chain) is from a study of PD-1 blockade in classical Hodgkin lymphoma. Overall study context: Nivolumab dosed at 3 mg/kg went to patients intravenously every 2 weeks. Findings and caveats of the study: Baseline TCR diversity was reportedly lower in newly diagnosed patients than healthy donors. TCR diversity in CD4+, not CD8+, cells rose significantly by C4D1. Possibly reflecting disease activity or prior therapy, repertoire differences have causes that remain undefined.

Noted time point: cycle 4 day 1 (C4D1), after around six weeks of nivolumab. Autologous stem cell transplantation was followed by relapse in every patient, and brentuximab vedotin exposure varied. Thawed PBMCs were the source of CD4+ T cells, purified by magnetic negative selection. Only in-frame clones appear in the TCRdb table, and some are missing; sequencing was by immunoSEQ multiplex PCR. The sample carries 25,000 to 35,000 clones, roughly four fifths recorded once. V was clipped by 0 bases and J by 5 bases; unmatched bases: 5. Germline V gene data show CDR1 as SGHKS and CDR2 as YYEKEE (reference sequence). CDR3 length equals 16 residues. Details on this clone: Its matching antigen is unknown.

This clonotype was obtained from a human donor with classical Hodgkin lymphoma. The chain employs TRBV5-5 and TRBJ1-4, with TRBD1 matching 9 bases. Sequencing used CD4+ T cells from blood, obtained before the fourth cycle of nivolumab. CDR3 DNA sequence: TGTGCCAGCAGCTTGGGCTCGGGACAGGGAAATGAAAAACTGTTTTTT. Amino acids: CASSLGSGQGNEKLFF.